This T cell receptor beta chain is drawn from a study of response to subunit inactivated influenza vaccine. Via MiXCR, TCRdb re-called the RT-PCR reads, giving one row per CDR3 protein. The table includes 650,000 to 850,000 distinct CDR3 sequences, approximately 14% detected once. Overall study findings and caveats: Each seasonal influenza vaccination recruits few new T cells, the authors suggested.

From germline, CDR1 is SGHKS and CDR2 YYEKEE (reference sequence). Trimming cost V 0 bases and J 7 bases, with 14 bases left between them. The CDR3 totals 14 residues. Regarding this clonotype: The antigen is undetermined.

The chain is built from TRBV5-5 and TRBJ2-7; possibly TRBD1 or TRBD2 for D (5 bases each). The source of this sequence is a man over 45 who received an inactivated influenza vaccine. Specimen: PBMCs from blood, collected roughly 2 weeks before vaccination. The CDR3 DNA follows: TGTGCCAGCAGCTTGGACGGGACCAGGTGGGAGCAGTACTTC. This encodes CASSLDGTRWEQYF. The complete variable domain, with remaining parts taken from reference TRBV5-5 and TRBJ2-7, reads DAGVTQSPTHLIKTRGQQVTLRCSPISGHKSVSWYQQVLGQGPQFIFQYYEKEERGRGNFPDRFSARQFPNYSSELNVNALLLGDSALYLCASSLDGTRWEQYFGPGTRLTVT.